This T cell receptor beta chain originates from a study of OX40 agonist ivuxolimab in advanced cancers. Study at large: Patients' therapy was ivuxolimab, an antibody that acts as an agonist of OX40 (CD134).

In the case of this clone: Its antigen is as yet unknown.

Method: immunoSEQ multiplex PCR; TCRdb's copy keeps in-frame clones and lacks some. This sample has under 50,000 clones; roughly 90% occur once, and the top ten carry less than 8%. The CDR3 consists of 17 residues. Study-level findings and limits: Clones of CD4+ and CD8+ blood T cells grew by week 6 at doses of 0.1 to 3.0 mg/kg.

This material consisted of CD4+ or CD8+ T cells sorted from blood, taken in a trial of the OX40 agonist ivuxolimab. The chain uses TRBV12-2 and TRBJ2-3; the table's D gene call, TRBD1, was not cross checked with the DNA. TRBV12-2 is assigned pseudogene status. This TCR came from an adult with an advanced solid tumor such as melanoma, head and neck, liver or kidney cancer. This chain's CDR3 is CASRLADTGLLTDTQYF. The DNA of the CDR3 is TGTGCAAGTCGCTTAGCGGACACGGGTCTGCTCACAGATACGCAGTATTTT.